These T cell receptor beta chains were read from a single sample in a study of CD8+CD57+ T cells in acquired aplastic anemia. TCRdb re-derived calls from the reads in MiXCR, one entry per CDR3 protein. The sample shows 150,000 to 170,000 distinct CDR3 sequences, approximately 52% of them seen only once. Sequencing was done on a sample of sorted CD4+, CD8+, or CD8+CD57+ T cells (not recorded which) from PBMCs. Source of these receptors: a human donor with aplastic anemia. CDR3s include the opening cysteine and the closing phenylalanine or tryptophan. The D gene is left open where the match is weak. The size of a clone is reported for some rows only, either as once, few or many, or as a class for expanded clones.

d_call cdr3_length clone_size j_call v_call cdr3_aa cdr3_nt
TRBD1 15 NA TRBJ1-5 TRBV20-1 CSASRPGQGESAQHF TGCAGTGCTAGTCGCCCGGGACAGGGAGAATCAGCCCAGCATTTT
TRBD1 13 NA TRBJ2-7 TRBV20-1 CSATGQAAYEQYF TGCAGTGCCACAGGACAGGCCGCCTACGAGCAGTACTTC
TRBD1 15 NA TRBJ2-1 TRBV19 CASSNRDRGFDEQFF TGTGCCAGTAGTAACCGGGACAGGGGTTTCGATGAGCAGTTCTTC
NA 13 NA TRBJ1-2 TRBV10-3 CAISWDGNYGYTF TGTGCCATCAGCTGGGACGGAAACTATGGCTACACCTTC
NA 14 many TRBJ1-2 TRBV19 CASSMPTGVDGYTF TGTGCCAGTAGTATGCCAACAGGAGTAGATGGCTACACCTTC
TRBD1 16 NA TRBJ2-7 TRBV14 CASSQDWAGGAYEQYF TGTGCCAGCAGCCAAGACTGGGCAGGGGGCGCATACGAGCAGTACTTC
NA 14 NA TRBJ1-2 TRBV24-1 CATSDPGREYGYTF TGTGCCACCAGTGACCCTGGCAGGGAGTATGGCTACACCTTC
NA 14 many TRBJ2-5 TRBV5-1 CASSADSSDETQYF TGCGCCAGCAGCGCGGACAGTTCGGATGAGACCCAGTACTTC
NA 15 many TRBJ2-7 TRBV10-3 CAALNGRGGSYEQYF TGTGCCGCCCTTAATGGCAGGGGAGGATCCTACGAGCAGTACTTC
TRBD2 15 once TRBJ2-1 TRBV2 CASSAAAGGINEQFF TGTGCCAGCAGTGCTGCGGCGGGGGGGATCAATGAGCAGTTCTTC
NA 13 few TRBJ2-1 TRBV5-6 CASSVQAGNEQFF TGTGCCAGCAGCGTCCAGGCAGGCAATGAGCAGTTCTTC
NA 11 NA TRBJ1-2 TRBV20-1 CSARDSDGYTF TGCAGTGCTAGAGATTCGGATGGCTACACCTTC
NA 13 NA TRBJ1-2 TRBV20-1 CSARHRVGYGYTF TGCAGTGCTAGACACAGGGTCGGCTATGGCTACACCTTC
NA 11 few TRBJ1-5 TRBV12-3/TRBV12-4 CASSLGDNQHF TGTGCCAGCAGTTTAGGAGATAACCAGCATTTT
NA 14 NA TRBJ1-1 TRBV10-3 CAISKSDRDTEAFF TGTGCCATCAGTAAATCCGACAGAGACACTGAAGCTTTCTTT
NA 15 NA TRBJ1-1 TRBV10-1 CASSDRRGMNTEAFF TGCGCCAGCAGTGATAGAAGAGGAATGAACACTGAAGCTTTCTTT
NA 12 NA TRBJ2-3 TRBV7-8 CASRERTDTQYF TGTGCCAGCAGAGAAAGGACGGATACGCAGTATTTT
NA 13 NA TRBJ1-2 TRBV2 CASSPGLNYGYTF TGTGCCAGCAGCCCGGGACTTAACTATGGCTACACCTTC
NA 14 many TRBJ1-1 TRBV29-1 CSVEGLGAAPEAFF TGCAGCGTTGAAGGTTTAGGGGCAGCCCCTGAAGCTTTCTTT
NA 15 NA TRBJ2-5 TRBV24-1 CATSDWRDGGETQYF TGTGCCACCAGTGATTGGCGGGACGGGGGAGAGACCCAGTACTTC
NA 14 NA TRBJ1-5 TRBV5-5 CASSLSGKRKPQHF TGTGCCAGCAGCTTGTCTGGGAAGAGGAAGCCCCAGCATTTT
NA 14 many TRBJ1-5 TRBV20-1 CSAGQGVSNQPQHF TGCAGTGCTGGTCAAGGAGTTTCCAATCAGCCCCAGCATTTT